This T cell receptor (beta chain) was identified during a study of T cell changes during pregnancy in multiple sclerosis (dated 2019 in TCRdb). Study-wide context: Changes in the T cell repertoire over the course of pregnancy were examined in this study in women with multiple sclerosis.

Library creation used the immunoSEQ multiplex PCR assay. This immuneACCESS table, as held by TCRdb, lists in-frame sequences with V and J called but not all clones. Of the missing ones, under half trace to an unresolved V gene in checked studies; the others have no known cause. The sample table records 60,000 to 75,000 clones; about 94% of these occur just once. Roughly 3% of the sample rests with the top ten. Points on this clone: Its antigen specificity is not known. Base quality data are lacking; no much larger clone is found one base away.

In the germline V gene (reference sequence), CDR1 corresponds to LNHDA and CDR2 to SQIVND. The germline V and J ends show losses of 7 bases and 8 bases respectively, and no gene match explains 18 bases of the junction. The CDR3 runs 17 residues from the cysteine to the phenylalanine. Only the CDR3 region is kept as DNA, spanning 51 bases read in frame from base 1. The input for sequencing was CD8+ T cells from peripheral blood mononuclear cells, taken in the second trimester of pregnancy. The chain joins TRBV19 to TRBJ2-1, and 9 junction bases match TRBD1. The clonotype was recovered from a female donor with multiple sclerosis, enrolled in a pregnancy study. The CDR3 protein is CASIFPDNRDRAYEQFF. The DNA is TGTGCCAGTATTTTTCCGGATAATCGGGACAGGGCATATGAGCAGTTCTTC.